This T cell receptor beta chain is drawn from a study of chemoradiotherapy in HPV16-positive cancers. Whole-study context: A couple of HPV16-positive patients' cells yielded candidate HPV-specific clones and common motifs.

This clone was recorded once. There are 14 residues in the CDR3. From germline, CDR1 is SGHNT and CDR2 YYREEE (reference sequence). Trimming took 4 bases from V and 0 from J, leaving 9 bases between them. Clones were read by immunoSEQ multiplex PCR, and TCRdb kept only the in-frame ones, dropping some. The sample contains around 53,000 clones, about 92% of which appear only once. Samples were taken several times over chemoradiotherapy. V and J are TRBV5-4 and TRBJ2-3; no firm D call. The sequence was collected from a human donor with HPV-associated anogenital cancer. The source material was blood, sampled from a patient who underwent chemoradiotherapy. The CDR3 loop reads CASSQDRSTDTQYF. The CDR3 DNA is TGTGCCAGCAGCCAGGACCGCAGCACAGATACGCAGTATTTT. Supplemented by reference TRBV5-4 and TRBJ2-3, the full variable domain reads ETGVTQSPTHLIKTRGQQVTLRCSSQSGHNTVSWYQQALGQGPQFIFQYYREEENGRGNFPPRFSGLQFPNYSSELNVNALELDDSALYLCASSQDRSTDTQYFGPGTRLTVL.